This T cell receptor beta chain was sequenced for a study of PD-L1 blockade in urothelial cancer. Study details: Of 28 to 35 patients, just under 26 were males with bladder-origin urothelial cancer. The patients had undergone anywhere from 0 to 3 prior chemotherapy regimens. Investigators checked blood 3 weeks (second dose) and 6 weeks after treatment start.

Some clones are missing from TCRdb's copy, which holds only in-frame ones; the method was immunoSEQ multiplex PCR. Seen here are 70,000 to 75,000 clones, 85% to 90% observed once, and the top ten hold roughly 4.7%. Time point here: pretreatment peripheral blood. This TCR derives from a man between 65 and 85 years old with urothelial cancer. This specimen was PBMCs, taken around atezolizumab (anti-PD-L1) treatment.

The CDR3 loop reads CASRSGLGELFF. In DNA form, the CDR3 reads TGTGCCAGCCGGTCGGGGTTGGGGGAGCTGTTTTTT. The chain is built from TRBV6-5 and TRBJ2-2, with D possibly being TRBD2 (5 bases). Trimming took 8 bases from V and 8 from J, leaving 12 bases between them. This CDR3 contains 12 residues. Germline values: CDR1 MNHEY, CDR2 SVGAGI.